The T cell receptor beta chain described here comes from a study of OX40 agonist ivuxolimab in advanced cancers. Germline assignment: CDR1 MNHNS and CDR2 SASEGT. The CDR3 is 15 amino acids. Trimming removed 4 bases at V and 9 bases at J, with 16 bases between. Libraries were prepared by immunoSEQ multiplex PCR; TCRdb keeps only in-frame clonotypes and omits some of them. The table records tens of thousands of clones, about 91% of them present only once. The TCR originated in an adult with an advanced solid tumor such as melanoma, head and neck, liver or kidney cancer. V and J are TRBV6-1 and TRBJ1-6, with D possibly being TRBD1 (5 bases). The sample was CD4+ or CD8+ T cells sorted from blood, taken in a trial of the OX40 agonist ivuxolimab. The CDR3 loop is CASSVRTRDGSPLHF. Here the CDR3 DNA reads TGTGCCAGCAGTGTCCGGACTAGGGACGGTTCACCCCTCCACTTT.